The entry that follows covers one T cell receptor (beta chain) sequence. Its antigen is currently unknown. The sample belongs to a study of cytomegalovirus exposure and HLA in healthy donors. The PCR was carried out with 60 Vbeta primers and 13 Jbeta primers. TCRdb's table, derived via immunoSEQ multiplex PCR, lists solely in-frame clones and lacks some. This table holds about 200,000 clones, about 12% found once. Study-wide points: In vitro work confirmed that three CMV-associated chains recognize CMV antigens.

The germline gives CDR1 MRHNA, CDR2 SNTAGT. V lost 2 bases to trimming and J lost 1 base, with 5 bases between them. This CDR3 has 13 amino acids. The V gene is TRBV6-4, the J gene TRBJ1-1; D uncertain. Sequencing was done on a sample of PBMCs. This sequence was found in a man aged 50 or older in good health and CMV-seropositive. CDR3 loop: CASSDVRNTEAFF. The CDR3 coding sequence is TGTGCCAGCAGTGACGTCAGGAACACTGAAGCTTTCTTT.